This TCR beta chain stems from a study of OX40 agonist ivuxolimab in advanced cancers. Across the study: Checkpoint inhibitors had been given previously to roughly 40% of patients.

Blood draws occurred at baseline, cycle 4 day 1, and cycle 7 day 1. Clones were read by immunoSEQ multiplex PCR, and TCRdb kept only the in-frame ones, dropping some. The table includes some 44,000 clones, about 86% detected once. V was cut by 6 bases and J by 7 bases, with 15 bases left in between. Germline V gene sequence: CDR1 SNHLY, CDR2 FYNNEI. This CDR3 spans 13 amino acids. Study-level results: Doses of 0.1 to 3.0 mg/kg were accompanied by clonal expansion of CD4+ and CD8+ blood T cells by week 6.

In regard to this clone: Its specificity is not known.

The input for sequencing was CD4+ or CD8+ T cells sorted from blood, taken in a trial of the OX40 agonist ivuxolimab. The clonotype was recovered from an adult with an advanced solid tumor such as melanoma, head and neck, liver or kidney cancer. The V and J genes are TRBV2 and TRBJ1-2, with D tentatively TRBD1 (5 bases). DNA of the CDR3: TGTGCCAGCAGCTTGACAGAGACCCTTGGCTACACCTTC. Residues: CASSLTETLGYTF. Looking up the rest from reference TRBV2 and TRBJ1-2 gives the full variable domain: EPEVTQTPSHQVTQMGQEVILRCVPISNHLYFYWYRQILGQKVEFLVSFYNNEISEKSEIFDDQFSVERPDGSNFTLKIRSTKLEDSAMYFCASSLTETLGYTFGSGTRLTVV.